These 13 T cell receptor beta chains came from one sample sequenced in a study of siplizumab effects on memory and regulatory T cells. Clones were sequenced by immunoSEQ multiplex PCR, and TCRdb holds only the in-frame ones, with some missing. The sample yields around 77,000 clones, roughly nine tenths seen once. The specimen was CD8+ T cells sorted from blood. The receptors originated from a human donor in good health.

The chain employs TRBV2 and TRBJ2-5; TRBD2 matches at 13 bases. Germline V gene lookup returns CDR1 SNHLY and CDR2 FYNNEI. The CDR3 consists of 16 residues. The ends lost 5 bases at V and 1 base at J; junction bases unmatched: 4. The CDR3 DNA reads TGTGCCAGCAGTCTGAGGACTAGCGGGAGCCAAGAGACCCAGTACTTC. This sequence encodes CASSLRTSGSQETQYF.

The chain has TRBV21-1 and TRBJ2-1; TRBD2 was called by the table and not checked on the DNA. TRBV21-1 is an annotated pseudogene. The CDR3 has 11 amino acids. The CDR3 coding sequence is TGTGCCCTACGGGTTTACAATGAGCAGTTCTTC. Translating gives CALRVYNEQFF.

The chain couples TRBV5-6 to TRBJ1-2; D is unclear. The germline V gene encodes CDR1 SGHDT and CDR2 YYEEEE. This CDR3 is built from 14 residues. V was trimmed by 0 bases and J by 2 bases, leaving 8 bases between them. The chain's CDR3 is CASSLVNGNYGYTF. The CDR3 DNA follows: TGTGCCAGCAGCTTGGTAAATGGAAACTATGGCTACACCTTC.

The V and J genes are TRBV7-8 and TRBJ2-1; 8 nucleotides line up with TRBD2. This CDR3 spans 16 amino acids. The V segment lost 5 bases and the J segment 4 bases; nucleotides outside the gene matches: 10. Germline assignment: CDR1 SGHVS and CDR2 FQNEAQ. CDR3 in amino acids: CASSRGAGGSYNEQFF. Here the CDR3 DNA reads TGTGCCAGCAGCCGCGGTGCGGGGGGATCATACAATGAGCAGTTCTTC.

This clone was counted once. The genes are TRBV5-4 and TRBJ1-4; possibly TRBD1 for D (6 bases). The CDR3 length is 13 residues. Trimming shortened V by 2 bases and J by 8 bases, and 10 bases separated the two germline ends. Per germline, CDR1 SGHNT and CDR2 YYREEE (reference sequence). This chain's CDR3 is CASSFRGGEKLFF. In nucleotides, the CDR3 is TGTGCCAGCAGCTTCCGAGGGGGGGAAAAACTGTTTTTT.

The V call is TRBV19, the J call TRBJ1-1; D is ambiguous. The ends were cut back, 3 bases at V and 0 bases at J, with 11 bases in the middle. The V gene's germline CDR1 is LNHDA and CDR2 SQIVND (reference sequence). The CDR3 spans 15 residues. The CDR3: CASSISGNLNTEAFF. The DNA of the CDR3 is TGTGCCAGTAGTATTTCCGGAAACCTGAACACTGAAGCTTTCTTT.

V usage is TRBV20-1 and J usage is TRBJ1-2, with TRBD1 as a possible D gene (5 bases). The germline V and J ends were trimmed by 3 bases and 8 bases, with 7 bases remaining between them. The CDR3 contains 10 residues. Germline assignment: CDR1 DFQATT and CDR2 SNEGSKA (reference sequence). CDR3 nucleotide sequence: TGCAGTGCTAGGGGGGTGGGCTACACCTTC. Its translation is CSARGVGYTF.

In the case of this clone: Other nucleotide sequences from this sample produce the same CDR3. The gene calls are TRBV7-9 and TRBJ2-3, with D unclear. This CDR3 region has 13 residues. V lost 4 bases and J 0 bases, leaving 5 bases between the germline ends. The germline gives CDR1 SEHNR, CDR2 FQNEAQ (reference sequence). The CDR3: CASSSTSTDTQYF. The DNA of the CDR3 is TGTGCCAGCAGCTCAACCAGCACAGATACGCAGTATTTT.

The chain links TRBV19 to TRBJ2-2, with 7 bases lining up with TRBD1. The junction had 5 bases not matched to a gene; V was cut back by 7 bases and J by 0 bases. CDR3 length equals 15 residues. Germline V gene data show CDR1 as LNHDA and CDR2 as SQIVND (reference sequence). CDR3 sequence (DNA): TGTGCCAGTAAGGCCGGGACAGCGAACACCGGGGAGCTGTTTTTT. It specifies CASKAGTANTGELFF.

The chain links TRBV7-9 to TRBJ2-5, with 7 positions matching TRBD2. CDR3 size: 16 residues. J was trimmed by 1 base and V by 1 base; bases with no gene match: 6. Germline V gives CDR1 SEHNR, CDR2 FQNEAQ (reference sequence). DNA for the CDR3: TGTGCCAGCAGCTTAGAGACTAGCCCCACCCAAGAGACCCAGTACTTC. It is translated as CASSLETSPTQETQYF.

The DNA for the CDR3 is TGTGCCATCAGTGGAGACATAACCGGGACTAGCGGGTTCTCCTACGAGCAGTACTTC. Translating it yields CAISGDITGTSGFSYEQYF. The V gene is TRBV10-3, the J gene TRBJ2-7; 12 bases agree with TRBD2. The CDR3 is made up of 19 amino acids. The germline gives CDR1 ENHRY, CDR2 SYGVKD. The V gene end was trimmed by 4 bases and the J gene end by 0 bases; junction bases not matched to a gene: 13.

The chain joins TRBV7-9 to TRBJ2-5; D unclear. With 3 bases removed from V and 1 base from J, the gap between germline ends came to 9 bases. The CDR3 totals 14 residues. CDR1 and CDR2 (germline): SEHNR, FQNEAQ (reference sequence). The CDR3 protein is CASSLVGPQETQYF. In DNA form, the CDR3 reads TGTGCCAGCAGCTTGGTAGGACCCCAAGAGACCCAGTACTTC.

The V call is TRBV5-1, the J call TRBJ1-1; D is unresolved. The CDR3 runs to 15 residues. The ends were cut back, 4 bases at V and 6 bases at J, with 19 bases in the middle. The germline V gene has CDR1 SGHRS and CDR2 YFSETQ. CDR3 sequence (DNA): TGCGCCAGCAGCACCCCAGAGCAGGCCGGGGCTGAAGCTTTCTTT. Translation: CASSTPEQAGAEAFF.